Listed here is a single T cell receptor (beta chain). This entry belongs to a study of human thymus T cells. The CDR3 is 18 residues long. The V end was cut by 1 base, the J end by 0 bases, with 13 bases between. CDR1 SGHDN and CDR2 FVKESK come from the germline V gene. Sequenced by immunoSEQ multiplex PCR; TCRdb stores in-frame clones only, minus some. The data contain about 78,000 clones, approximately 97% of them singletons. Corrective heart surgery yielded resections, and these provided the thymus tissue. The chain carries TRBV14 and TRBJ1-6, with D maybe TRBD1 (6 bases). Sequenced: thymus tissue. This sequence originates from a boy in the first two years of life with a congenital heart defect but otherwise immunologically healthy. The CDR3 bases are TGTGCCAGCAGCCAAGGCCTAACAGGGAGCTCCTATAATTCACCCCTCCACTTT. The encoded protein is CASSQGLTGSSYNSPLHF.